The 8 T cell receptor beta chains given below trace back to one sample, sequenced in a study of beta chain features in type 1 diabetes. Every bit of the isolated RNA underwent reverse transcription, so sequencing read expressed TCRB transcripts. Assay: immunoSEQ multiplex PCR; the TCRdb copy retains only in-frame clones and omits some. In the table there are hundreds of thousands of clones, 15% to 20% of which are singletons. Input material: naive CD4+ T cells from blood. Receptors originate from a woman under 30 in good health.

This chain joins TRBV18 and TRBJ1-5; 10 nucleotides match TRBD1. Germline values: CDR1 KGHSH, CDR2 LQKENI. Germline trimming cut 4 bases from V and 6 bases from J; bases unmatched to any gene: 6. CDR3 length: 15 amino acids. Written as DNA, the CDR3 is TGTGCCAGCTCACGGGGACAGGGGTTAATTCAGCCCCAGCATTTT. It specifies CASSRGQGLIQPQHF.

The chain employs TRBV6-5 and TRBJ2-7; 8 positions match TRBD1. This CDR3 is built from 15 residues. In germline, CDR1 is MNHEY, CDR2 SVGAGI. With V trimmed by 6 bases and J by 2 bases, 9 bases remained unmatched. The CDR3 DNA reads TGTGCCAGCAGATACGCCCAGGGACAGGCCTACGAGCAGTACTTC. As protein: CASRYAQGQAYEQYF.

The DNA for the CDR3 is TGTGCCAGCAGTTCCTTACCGTCGAACACCGGGGAGCTGTTTTTT. Amino acids: CASSSLPSNTGELFF. The chain has TRBV6-5 and TRBJ2-2; D remains ambiguous. The CDR3 consists of 15 residues. V gave up 4 bases and J gave up 0 bases, with 9 bases separating them. Per germline, CDR1 MNHEY and CDR2 SVGAGI.

This sequence joins TRBV11-2 and TRBJ2-7; 7 nucleotides line up with TRBD1. Germline trimming cut 5 bases from V and 3 bases from J; bases unmatched to any gene: 10. Germline V gene lookup returns CDR1 SGHAT and CDR2 FQNNGV. The CDR3 is 15 amino acids. This chain's CDR3 is CASSTIQGLGYEQYF. DNA for the CDR3: TGTGCCAGCAGCACTATACAGGGGTTAGGCTACGAGCAGTACTTC.

V is TRBV7-3 and J is TRBJ2-1, with D perhaps matching TRBD2 (6 bases). The CDR3 totals 13 residues. The V and J ends lost 5 bases and 4 bases respectively, with 9 bases between them. The germline V gene has CDR1 SGHTA and CDR2 FQGTGA. The CDR3 DNA follows: TGTGCCAGCAGCGCGGGACTTTACAATGAGCAGTTCTTC. It yields the protein CASSAGLYNEQFF.

The sample holds a few counts of this clone. The rearrangement links TRBV2 to TRBJ2-7; D possibly matches TRBD1 or TRBD2 (5 bases each). Trimming cost V 6 bases and J 0 bases, with 12 bases left between them. This CDR3 is 14 amino acids long. Germline CDR1 and CDR2: SNHLY and FYNNEI. The CDR3, as DNA: TGTGCCAGCAGGGGGGAAAGATTCTCCTACGAGCAGTACTTC. Translated, it gives CASRGERFSYEQYF.

This clone was seen only a few times. Other DNA sequences in the sample encode the same CDR3. CDR3 region: CASSPRETQYF. CDR3 sequence (DNA): TGTGCCAGCAGCCCACGGGAGACCCAGTACTTC. V is TRBV7-3 and J is TRBJ2-5; D gene uncertain. The V gene lost 5 bases and the J gene lost 5 bases, with 6 bases spanning the gap. There are 11 residues in the CDR3. CDR1 and CDR2 from the germline V gene are SGHTA and FQGTGA.

This clone was counted a few times. The chain couples TRBV20-1 to TRBJ2-5; TRBD2 agrees at 7 bases. V lost 7 bases to trimming and J lost 5 bases; unmatched junction nucleotides: 1. The CDR3 extends over 10 amino acids. Germline V gives CDR1 DFQATT, CDR2 SNEGSKA (reference sequence). This CDR3 is CSVGRETQYF. CDR3 sequence (DNA): TGCAGTGTCGGGAGGGAGACCCAGTACTTC.